What follows describes a single T cell receptor beta chain. 13 Jbeta primers and 60 Vbeta primers were used for the PCR. Generated by immunoSEQ multiplex PCR, the TCRdb table keeps only in-frame clones and is missing some. The table records about 170,000 clones, about 82% of them present only once. The V end lost 6 bases, the J end lost 11 bases, and 16 bases lay between the germline ends. Germline V gene sequence: CDR1 SNHLY, CDR2 FYNNEI. The CDR3 loop spans 12 amino acids. The data belong to a study of cytomegalovirus exposure and HLA in healthy donors. This clonotype was obtained from a woman aged 18 to 35 in good health and CMV-seronegative. Sequencing input: PBMCs. V and J are TRBV2 and TRBJ2-5; D is ambiguous. The CDR3 spells CASSPRLLQQYF. The CDR3, as DNA: TGTGCCAGCAGCCCGCGGCTCCTGCAGCAGTACTTC.